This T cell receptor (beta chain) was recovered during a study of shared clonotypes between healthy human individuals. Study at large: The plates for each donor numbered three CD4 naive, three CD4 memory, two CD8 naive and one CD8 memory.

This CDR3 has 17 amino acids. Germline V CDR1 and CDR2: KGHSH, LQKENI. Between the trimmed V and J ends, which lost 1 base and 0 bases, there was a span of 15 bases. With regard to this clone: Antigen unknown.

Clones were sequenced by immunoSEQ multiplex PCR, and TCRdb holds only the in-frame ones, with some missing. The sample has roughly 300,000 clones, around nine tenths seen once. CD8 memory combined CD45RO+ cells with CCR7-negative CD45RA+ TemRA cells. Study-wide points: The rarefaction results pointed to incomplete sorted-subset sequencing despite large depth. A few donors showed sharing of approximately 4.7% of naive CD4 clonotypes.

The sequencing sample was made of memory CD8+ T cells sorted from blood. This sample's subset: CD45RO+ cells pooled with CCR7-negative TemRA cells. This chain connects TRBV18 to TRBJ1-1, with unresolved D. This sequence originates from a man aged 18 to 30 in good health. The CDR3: CASSPRNLGHMNTEAFF. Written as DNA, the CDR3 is TGTGCCAGCTCACCACGTAATTTGGGTCACATGAACACTGAAGCTTTCTTT.